This T cell receptor (beta chain) was recorded in a study of shared clonotypes between healthy human individuals. Points from the study as a whole: Non-shared clonotypes had lower generation probabilities than clonotypes shared by all four sorted-subset donors. Naive subsets typically showed greater estimated richness than memory subsets. Rarefaction exposed incomplete sorted-subset sequencing despite large depth.

The CDR3 contains 14 residues. V gave up 3 bases and J gave up 11 bases; unmatched junction bases: 9. Germline V lookup: CDR1 SGDLS, CDR2 YYNGEE. How the authors handled the data: Filtering of immunoSEQ junctional sequences could not match full-length read filtering. Generated by immunoSEQ multiplex PCR, the TCRdb table keeps only in-frame clones and is missing some. V and J calls and clone size are those listed in that table; D and trimming were worked out from the DNA. This sample has approximately 980,000 clones, with less than 85% found just once. This clone was counted many times. The antigen is not known.

This clonotype was obtained from a man aged 18 to 29 in good health. V is TRBV9 and J is TRBJ1-4, with 8 positions matching TRBD1. The specimen sequenced was memory CD4+ T cells sorted from blood. Subset defined: CD45RA-negative fraction. CDR3 nucleotides: TGTGCCAGCAGCGCAGGACAGGGCTTGGGGAAACTGTTTTTT. Protein product: CASSAGQGLGKLFF.